The 27 T cell receptor beta chains presented below share a single source sample, sequenced in a study of blood T cells in healthy people across ages. For the second PCR, which ran for 7 to 11 cycles, a sample-barcoded 5' primer and a J-beta primer mix were used. One entry per CDR3 protein, called by TCRdb with MiXCR from the 5' RACE reads. The sample lists about 1.8 million distinct CDR3 sequences; 49% were seen once. The specimen sequenced was blood. The receptors were sampled from a woman aged 40 to 55 in good health.

This chain uses TRBV4-2 with TRBJ2-3; 7 bases are shared with TRBD2. Germline V gene lookup returns CDR1 LGHNA and CDR2 YNFKEQ. V lost 6 bases and J lost 2; bases outside the gene matches: 8. The CDR3 contains 15 residues. The CDR3 reads CASSTTSADTDTQYF. DNA of the CDR3: TGTGCCAGCAGTACCACTAGCGCCGACACAGATACGCAGTATTTT.

This chain links TRBV24-1 with TRBJ2-1; D is unresolved. This CDR3 contains 13 residues. V was trimmed by 5 bases and J by 5 bases, leaving 9 bases between them. Germline V gene data show CDR1 as KGHDR and CDR2 as SFDVKD. CDR3 sequence reads: CATSVYPHNEQFF. As DNA, the CDR3 is TGTGCCACCAGTGTCTATCCCCACAATGAGCAGTTCTTC.

V and J are TRBV6-2 or TRBV6-3 and TRBJ2-1; 12 bases are shared with TRBD2. V shed 7 bases and J 0 bases; nucleotides not matched to a gene: 4. Germline values: CDR1 MNHEY, CDR2 SVGEGT. This CDR3 contains 16 residues. The CDR3: CASNGLAGTSYNEQFF. The DNA for the CDR3 is TGTGCCAGCAATGGACTAGCGGGGACCTCCTACAATGAGCAGTTCTTC.

In this sample, this clonotype turned up a few times. V and J are TRBV10-3 and TRBJ2-1; D is unresolved. The CDR3 is made up of 13 amino acids. Deletions cut 4 bases from V and 10 bases from J, with 14 bases between. Looked up from germline, CDR1 is ENHRY and CDR2 is SYGVKD. CDR3 sequence reads: CAISVEEDQEQFF. CDR3 nucleotides: TGTGCCATCAGTGTGGAAGAGGACCAAGAGCAGTTCTTC.

The chain is built from TRBV10-3 and TRBJ2-7; maybe TRBD2 (5 bases). The CDR3 is 17 amino acids. Germline assignment: CDR1 ENHRY and CDR2 SYGVKD. V gave up 0 bases and J gave up 0 bases, with 15 bases separating them. CDR3 coding DNA: TGTGCCATCAGTGAGTCGAGTGTCTCCGGGGACTCCTACGAGCAGTACTTC. The encoded protein is CAISESSVSGDSYEQYF.

There are a few counts of this clonotype. The chain combines TRBV4-1 with TRBJ2-5; TRBD2 matches 11 bases. CDR1 MGHRA and CDR2 YSYEKL come from the germline V gene. The V and J ends lost 4 bases and 5 bases, in that order; junction bases with no gene match: 9. This CDR3 contains 16 residues. CDR3 DNA sequence: TGCGCCAGCAGCCCTTATCGACTAGCGGGGCGGGAGACCCAGTACTTC. Its protein is CASSPYRLAGRETQYF.

A remark on this clonotype: The junction does not match germline at one end; this may be a read error. V usage is TRBV7-7 and J usage is TRBJ2-2; 8 bases match TRBD1. Germline V gives CDR1 SSHAT, CDR2 FNYEAQ (reference sequence). This CDR3 comprises 17 residues. The CDR3: CASSLREDRVASGELFF. The CDR3, as DNA: TGTGCTAGCAGCTTACGTGAGGACAGGGTGGCATCCGGGGAGCTGTTTTTT. The full variable domain, with the rest looked up from reference TRBV7-7 and TRBJ2-2, is GAGVSQSPRYKVTKRGQDVTLRCDPISSHATLYWYQQALGQGPEFLTYFNYEAQPDKSGLPSDRFSAERPEGSISTLTIQRTEQRDSAMYRCASSLREDRVASGELFFGEGSRLTVL.

With regard to this clonotype: The junction departs from germline at one end; a sequencing error may be responsible. The rearrangement links TRBV6-5 to TRBJ2-7, with D uncertain. The end of the DNA aligns better with TRBJ2-5, so the J call may be wrong. Germline assignment: CDR1 MNHEY and CDR2 SVGAGI. The CDR3 runs 11 residues. CDR3 sequence: CAGSYGRTQYF. The CDR3 coding sequence is TGTGCCGGCAGTTACGGAAGGACCCAGTACTTC.

This clonotype has more than one count but fewer than ten. The chain is built from TRBV5-1 and TRBJ2-1, with D possibly being TRBD2 (7 bases). CDR1 is SGHRS and CDR2 is YFSETQ in the germline V gene. The CDR3 extends over 14 amino acids. V lost 4 bases and J lost 7, with 15 bases in between. The CDR3 protein is CASSREGGANEQFF. The DNA of the CDR3 is TGCGCCAGCAGCAGAGAGGGGGGGGCAAATGAGCAGTTCTTC.

J is TRBJ1-4 and V is TRBV27; weak D call: TRBD1 (6 bases). Trimming stripped 3 bases from V and 0 bases from J, with 11 bases between. In germline, CDR1 is MNHEY, CDR2 SMNVEV (reference sequence). CDR3 length: 16 amino acids. The CDR3: CASSFQGYATNEKLFF. DNA of the CDR3: TGTGCCAGCAGTTTCCAGGGGTATGCAACTAATGAAAAACTGTTTTTT.

The J gene is TRBJ2-3, the V gene TRBV7-2; 11 bases fit TRBD1. Germline V gene sequence: CDR1 SGHTA, CDR2 FQGNSA. The CDR3 is 15 residues long. Trimming cost V 6 bases and J 0 bases; bases outside gene matches: 2. CDR3 loop: CASRGTGGSTDTQYF. The CDR3 coding sequence is TGTGCCAGCAGAGGGACAGGGGGTAGCACAGATACGCAGTATTTT.

This clonotype has a count of ten or more. The chain has TRBV20-1 and TRBJ1-5, with D unclear. This CDR3 has 11 amino acids. V gave up 5 bases and J gave up 6 bases, with 8 bases separating them. Germline CDR1 and CDR2: DFQATT and SNEGSKA (reference sequence). The CDR3 DNA follows: TGCAGTGCTTTATGGGGTCAGCCCCAGCATTTT. Its translation is CSALWGQPQHF.

This clonotype was observed a few times. The rearrangement uses TRBV20-1 and TRBJ1-2; a possible D gene is TRBD1 (6 bases). The CDR3 is 13 residues long. Per the germline V gene, CDR1 is DFQATT and CDR2 is SNEGSKA (reference sequence). The CDR3 region has the DNA TGCAGAGGGACAAGCCCAACTAACTATGGCTACACCTTC. Its protein product is CRGTSPTNYGYTF.

The V and J genes are TRBV10-3 and TRBJ2-1; 12 positions match TRBD2. The germline V gene has CDR1 ENHRY and CDR2 SYGVKD. V was pared by 8 bases and J by 10 bases, with 6 bases of the junction left unmatched. CDR3 length: 13 amino acids. CDR3 loop: CAIQSTSGGEQFF. The CDR3 bases are TGTGCCATCCAATCAACTAGCGGGGGGGAGCAGTTCTTC.

The rearrangement links TRBV5-1 to TRBJ2-2; 12 bases agree with TRBD2. V was pared by 4 bases and J by 5 bases, with 6 bases of the junction left unmatched. This CDR3 spans 16 amino acids. Germline V gives CDR1 SGHRS, CDR2 YFSETQ. The CDR3 DNA reads as TGCGCCAGCAGCCCGACTAGCGGGGGCTCTACCGGGGAGCTGTTTTTT. Protein product: CASSPTSGGSTGELFF.

This clonotype was detected a few times. V is TRBV4-3 and J is TRBJ2-7; 9 nucleotides align to TRBD1. The V gene end was trimmed by 1 base and the J gene end by 6 bases; junction bases not matched to a gene: 4. Germline V gene sequence: CDR1 LGHNA, CDR2 YSLEER. The CDR3 covers 14 residues. CDR3 sequence reads: CASSQGVQGAEQYF. DNA of the CDR3: TGCGCCAGCAGCCAAGGGGTACAGGGGGCCGAGCAGTACTTC.

The gene calls are TRBV29-1 and TRBJ2-1; D not certain. V was shortened by 7 bases and J by 10 bases, with 20 bases between the two germline ends. CDR3 length: 13 amino acids. Germline CDR1 reads SQVTM; CDR2 reads ANQGSEA. The CDR3 DNA reads TGCAGCGCTGACTCCGGCCGGTCCACCGAGCAGTTCTTC. Its translation: CSADSGRSTEQFF.

The sample holds a few counts of this clonotype. The CDR3, as DNA: TGTGCCAGCAGTGAGTTGAACAGCCGCACAGATACGCAGTATTTT. Protein product: CASSELNSRTDTQYF. The genes are TRBV6-1 and TRBJ2-3; no clear D gene. The germline gives CDR1 MNHNS, CDR2 SASEGT. This CDR3 is built from 15 residues. Between the trimmed V and J ends, which lost 3 bases and 1 base, there was a span of 11 bases.

This clonotype was picked up a small number of times. The chain recombines TRBV20-1 with TRBJ2-3, with D maybe TRBD2 (6 bases). This CDR3 region has 14 residues. V lost 3 bases and J lost 0, with 10 bases in between. Germline V gene lookup returns CDR1 DFQATT and CDR2 SNEGSKA (reference sequence). CDR3 loop: CSASGRSSTDTQYF. In nucleotides, the CDR3 is TGCAGTGCTAGCGGGAGATCTAGCACAGATACGCAGTATTTT.

This clonotype occurred once. The gene calls are TRBV20-1 and TRBJ2-1; D possibly corresponds to TRBD2 (5 bases). The CDR3 covers 14 residues. Germline V gives CDR1 DFQATT, CDR2 SNEGSKA (reference sequence). Trimming took 6 bases from V and 0 from J, leaving 12 bases between them. Here the CDR3 reads CSAARGNSYNEQFF. CDR3 DNA: TGCAGTGCCGCCCGAGGGAACTCCTACAATGAGCAGTTCTTC.

This clonotype was counted only a few times. This CDR3 reads CASSLEDTAYGYTF. DNA for the CDR3: TGTGCCAGCAGCTTGGAGGACACCGCCTATGGCTACACCTTC. This rearrangement joins TRBV5-6 to TRBJ1-2, with D possibly TRBD1 on 5 matching bases. Trimming cost V 0 bases and J 4 bases, with 10 bases left between them. Germline values: CDR1 SGHDT, CDR2 YYEEEE. This CDR3 is 14 amino acids long.

This clonotype was counted between two and nine times. This rearrangement joins TRBV20-1 to TRBJ2-5, with 9 bases fitting TRBD1. The CDR3 totals 14 residues. Germline CDR1 DFQATT, CDR2 SNEGSKA (reference sequence). V shed 6 bases, J shed 3 bases, and the junction held 8 bases outside the gene matches. CDR3 sequence (DNA): TGCAGTGCCCCGGACAGGGGCGATAAAGAGACCCAGTACTTC. It codes for CSAPDRGDKETQYF.

This clonotype was counted a single time. V usage is TRBV27 and J usage is TRBJ1-2; D is unresolved. Germline-derived CDR1 and CDR2 are MNHEY and SMNVEV (reference sequence). The CDR3 is 15 residues long. The V gene lost 0 bases and the J gene lost 6 bases, with 14 bases spanning the gap. CDR3 coding DNA: TGTGCCAGCAGTTTATCCGACGTCCCCCAAAATGGCTACACCTTC. It yields the protein CASSLSDVPQNGYTF.

The rearrangement joins TRBV4-3 to TRBJ2-6; perhaps TRBD2 as D (6 bases). Germline CDR1 reads LGHNA; CDR2 reads YSLEER. V dropped 0 bases and J dropped 1 base, with 19 bases sitting between them. The CDR3 contains 20 residues. CDR3 residues: CASSQDGGGLLRSGANVLTF. CDR3 nucleotide sequence: TGCGCCAGCAGCCAAGATGGAGGAGGGCTCCTACGGTCTGGGGCCAACGTCCTGACTTTC.

This clonotype was seen just once. The CDR3 coding sequence is TGTGCCAGCAGCTCCCCCCACTTGGATACGCAGTATTTT. Its translation: CASSSPHLDTQYF. J is TRBJ2-3 and V is TRBV7-9; D remains unclear. Germline V lookup: CDR1 SEHNR, CDR2 FQNEAQ (reference sequence). The ends were cut back, 4 bases at V and 6 bases at J, with 11 bases in the middle. The CDR3 has 13 amino acids.

This clonotype was seen a handful of times. This chain uses TRBV29-1 with TRBJ2-5; TRBD2 aligns across 7 bases. This CDR3 region has 11 residues. Trimming removed 1 base from V and 9 bases from J; junction bases left unmatched: 2. The germline V gene encodes CDR1 SQVTM and CDR2 ANQGSEA. The CDR3 sequence is CSVEGGGAQYF. For the CDR3, the DNA is TGCAGCGTTGAAGGGGGGGGGGCCCAGTACTTC.

This chain joins TRBV24-1 and TRBJ1-6; D is possibly TRBD1 (5 bases). The CDR3 is made up of 18 amino acids. CDR1 is KGHDR and CDR2 is SFDVKD in the germline V gene. V lost 7 bases, J lost 6 bases, and 24 bases lay in between. The CDR3, as DNA: TGTGCCACCAGATGGGACGCTTACGGGGGGGTCGGTAATTCACCCCTCCACTTT. Its protein is CATRWDAYGGVGNSPLHF.